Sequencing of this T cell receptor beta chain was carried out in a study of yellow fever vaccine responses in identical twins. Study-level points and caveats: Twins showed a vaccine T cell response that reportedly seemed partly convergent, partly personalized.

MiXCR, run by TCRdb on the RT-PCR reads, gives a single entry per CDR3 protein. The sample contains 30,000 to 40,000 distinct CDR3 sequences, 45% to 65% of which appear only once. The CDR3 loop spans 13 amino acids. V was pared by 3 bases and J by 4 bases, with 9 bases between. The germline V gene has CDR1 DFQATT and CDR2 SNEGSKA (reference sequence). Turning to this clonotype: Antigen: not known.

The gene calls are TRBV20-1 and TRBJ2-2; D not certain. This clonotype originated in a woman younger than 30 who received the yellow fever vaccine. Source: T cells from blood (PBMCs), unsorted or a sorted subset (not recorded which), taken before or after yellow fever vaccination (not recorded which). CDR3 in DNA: TGCAGTGCTAGTTTTATGGGCACCGGGGAGCTGTTTTTT. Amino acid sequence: CSASFMGTGELFF.